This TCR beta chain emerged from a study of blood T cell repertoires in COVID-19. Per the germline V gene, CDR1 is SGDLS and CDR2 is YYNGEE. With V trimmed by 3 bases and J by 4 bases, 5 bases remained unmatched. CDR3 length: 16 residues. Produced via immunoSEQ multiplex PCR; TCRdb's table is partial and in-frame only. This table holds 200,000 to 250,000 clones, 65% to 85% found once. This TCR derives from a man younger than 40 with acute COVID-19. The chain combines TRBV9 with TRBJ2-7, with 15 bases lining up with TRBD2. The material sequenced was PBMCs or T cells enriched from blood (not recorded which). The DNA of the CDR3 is TGTGCCAGCAGCGCAGGGACTAGCGGGGGGTGGTACGAGCAGTACTTC. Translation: CASSAGTSGGWYEQYF.